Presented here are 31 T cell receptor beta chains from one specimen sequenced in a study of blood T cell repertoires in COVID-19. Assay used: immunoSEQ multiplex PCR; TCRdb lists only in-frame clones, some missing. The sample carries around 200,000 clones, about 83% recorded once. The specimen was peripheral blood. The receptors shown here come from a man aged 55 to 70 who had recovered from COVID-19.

CDR3 loop: CASSHGVKGQSNQPQHF. CDR3 coding DNA: TGTGCCAGCAGCCATGGGGTAAAGGGACAGAGCAATCAGCCCCAGCATTTT. The chain uses TRBV3-1 (or the pseudogene TRBV3-2) and TRBJ1-5; 7 bases are a match to TRBD1. Trimming took 3 bases from V and 1 from J; bases not matched to a gene: 9. The CDR3 spans 17 residues. Germline CDR1 LGHDT, CDR2 YNNKEL (reference sequence).

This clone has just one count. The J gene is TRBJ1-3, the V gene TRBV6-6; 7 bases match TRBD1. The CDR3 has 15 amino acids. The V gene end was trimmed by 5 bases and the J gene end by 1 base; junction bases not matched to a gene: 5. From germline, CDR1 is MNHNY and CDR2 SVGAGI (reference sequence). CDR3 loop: CASSPGGLSGNTIYF. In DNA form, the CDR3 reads TGTGCCAGCAGTCCAGGGGGACTTTCTGGAAACACCATATATTTT.

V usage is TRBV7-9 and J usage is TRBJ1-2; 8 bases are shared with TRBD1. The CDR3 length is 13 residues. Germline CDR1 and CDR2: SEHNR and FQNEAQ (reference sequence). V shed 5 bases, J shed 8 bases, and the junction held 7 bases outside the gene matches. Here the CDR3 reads CASSLQGAGGYTF. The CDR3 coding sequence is TGTGCCAGCAGCCTTCAGGGGGCTGGAGGCTACACCTTC.

CDR3 protein: CAWSWTAGETQYF. In nucleotides, the CDR3 is TGTGCCTGGAGTTGGACAGCGGGGGAGACCCAGTACTTC. The rearrangement uses TRBV30 and TRBJ2-5, with D perhaps matching TRBD2 (7 bases). The V gene lost 2 bases and the J gene lost 5 bases, with 12 bases spanning the gap. Germline V gene sequence: CDR1 GTSNPN, CDR2 SVGIG (reference sequence). The CDR3 covers 13 residues. Variable domain in full (rest from reference TRBV30 and TRBJ2-5): SQTIHQWPATLVQPVGSPLSLECTVEGTSNPNLYWYRQAAGRGLQLLFYSVGIGQISSEVPQNLSASRPQDRQFILSSKKLLLSDSGFYLCAWSWTAGETQYFGPGTRLLVL.

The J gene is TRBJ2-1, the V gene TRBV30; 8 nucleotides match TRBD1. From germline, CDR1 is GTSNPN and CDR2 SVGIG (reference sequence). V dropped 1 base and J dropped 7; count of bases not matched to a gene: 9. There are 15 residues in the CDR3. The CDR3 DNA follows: TGTGCCTGGAGTGATATGGACAGGGCTGGGAATGAGCAGTTCTTC. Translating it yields CAWSDMDRAGNEQFF.

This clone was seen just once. The CDR3 DNA is TGTGCCAGCAGTGAGCGGGCCACGAACACCGGGGAGCTGTTTTTT. Translated, it gives CASSERATNTGELFF. The chain employs TRBV2 and TRBJ2-2; maybe TRBD2 (5 bases). This CDR3 region has 15 residues. Between the trimmed V and J ends, which lost 3 bases and 0 bases, there was a span of 8 bases. Per germline, CDR1 SNHLY and CDR2 FYNNEI.

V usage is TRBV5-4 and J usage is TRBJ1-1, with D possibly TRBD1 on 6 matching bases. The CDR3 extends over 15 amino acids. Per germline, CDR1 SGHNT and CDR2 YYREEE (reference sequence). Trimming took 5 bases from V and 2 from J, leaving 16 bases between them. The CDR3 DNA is TGTGCCAGCAGTGTGGAGTGGGGGCGCAACACTGAAGCTTTCTTT. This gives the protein CASSVEWGRNTEAFF.

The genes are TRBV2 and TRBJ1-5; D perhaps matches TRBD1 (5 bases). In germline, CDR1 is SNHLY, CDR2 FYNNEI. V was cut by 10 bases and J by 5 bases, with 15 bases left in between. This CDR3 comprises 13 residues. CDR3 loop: CATAWGSDQPQHF. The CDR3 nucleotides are TGTGCCACCGCCTGGGGCTCTGATCAGCCCCAGCATTTT. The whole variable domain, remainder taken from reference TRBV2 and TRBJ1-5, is EPEVTQTPSHQVTQMGQEVILRCVPISNHLYFYWYRQILGQKVEFLVSFYNNEISEKSEIFDDQFSVERPDGSNFTLKIRSTKLEDSAMYFCATAWGSDQPQHFGDGTRLSIL.

The CDR3 loop is CASSTGGGSGLNQPQHF. DNA of the CDR3: TGTGCCAGTTCAACGGGGGGGGGCTCAGGCCTCAATCAGCCCCAGCATTTT. J is TRBJ1-5 and V is TRBV19; a possible D gene is TRBD1 (6 bases). Germline V lookup: CDR1 LNHDA, CDR2 SQIVND (reference sequence). V was clipped by 8 bases and J by 3 bases, with 23 bases between them. CDR3 length equals 17 residues. The full variable domain, in which reference TRBV19 and TRBJ1-5 provide the parts outside the CDR3, is DGGITQSPKYLFRKEGQNVTLSCEQNLNHDAMYWYRQDPGQGLRLIYYSQIVNDFQKGDIAEGYSVSREKKESFPLTVTSAQKNPTAFYLCASSTGGGSGLNQPQHFGDGTRLSIL.

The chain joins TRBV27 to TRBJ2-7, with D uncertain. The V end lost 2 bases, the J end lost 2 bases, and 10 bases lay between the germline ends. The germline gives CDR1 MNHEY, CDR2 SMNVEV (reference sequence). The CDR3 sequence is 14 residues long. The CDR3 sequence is CASSLNPTAYEQYF. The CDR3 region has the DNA TGTGCCAGCAGTTTAAACCCAACGGCCTACGAGCAGTACTTC.

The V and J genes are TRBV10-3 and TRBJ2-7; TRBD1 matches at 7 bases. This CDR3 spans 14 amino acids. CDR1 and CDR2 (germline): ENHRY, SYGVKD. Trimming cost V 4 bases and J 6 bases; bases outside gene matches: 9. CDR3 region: CAISGQGALGEQYF. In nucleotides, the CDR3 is TGTGCCATCAGTGGACAGGGTGCTTTGGGCGAGCAGTACTTC.

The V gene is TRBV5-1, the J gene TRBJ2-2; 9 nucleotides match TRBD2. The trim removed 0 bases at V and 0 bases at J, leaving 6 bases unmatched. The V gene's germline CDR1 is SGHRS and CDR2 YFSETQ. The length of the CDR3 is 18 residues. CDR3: CASSLDASGATNTGELFF. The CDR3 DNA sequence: TGCGCCAGCAGCTTGGACGCTAGCGGGGCCACGAACACCGGGGAGCTGTTTTTT.

The CDR3 spells CASSLRVESTDTQYF. As DNA, the CDR3 is TGTGCCAGCAGCTTACGGGTAGAAAGCACAGATACGCAGTATTTT. The chain recombines TRBV7-9 with TRBJ2-3; D is undetermined. This CDR3 region has 15 residues. Between the trimmed V and J ends, which lost 2 bases and 0 bases, there was a span of 9 bases. Germline V gene data show CDR1 as SEHNR and CDR2 as FQNEAQ (reference sequence). Full variable domain (remainder filled in from reference TRBV7-9 and TRBJ2-3): DTGVSQNPRHKITKRGQNVTFRCDPISEHNRLYWYRQTLGQGPEFLTYFQNEAQLEKSRLLSDRFSAERPKGSFSTLEIQRTEQGDSAMYLCASSLRVESTDTQYFGPGTRLTVL.

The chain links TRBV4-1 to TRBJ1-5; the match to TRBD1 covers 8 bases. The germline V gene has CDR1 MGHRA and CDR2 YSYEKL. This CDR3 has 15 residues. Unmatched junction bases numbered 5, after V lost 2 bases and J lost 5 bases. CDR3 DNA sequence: TGCGCCAGCAGCCAATTGGACAGGGACGATCAGCCCCAGCATTTT. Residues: CASSQLDRDDQPQHF.

The CDR3 DNA sequence: TGCGCCAGCAGCTTTCTTCCCGGGACTAGCGGGGGAGAGACCCAGTACTTC. It codes for CASSFLPGTSGGETQYF. This chain connects TRBV5-1 to TRBJ2-5; 14 nucleotides match TRBD2. With 2 bases clipped from V and 4 bases from J, the junction kept 7 bases outside the gene matches. CDR1 and CDR2 (germline): SGHRS, YFSETQ. This CDR3 is built from 17 residues.

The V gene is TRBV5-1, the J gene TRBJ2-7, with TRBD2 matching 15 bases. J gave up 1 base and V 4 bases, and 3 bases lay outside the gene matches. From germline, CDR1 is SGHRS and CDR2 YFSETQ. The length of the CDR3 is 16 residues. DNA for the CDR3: TGCGCCAGCAGCAGGACTAGCGGGAGGGAGTCCTACGAGCAGTACTTC. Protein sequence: CASSRTSGRESYEQYF.

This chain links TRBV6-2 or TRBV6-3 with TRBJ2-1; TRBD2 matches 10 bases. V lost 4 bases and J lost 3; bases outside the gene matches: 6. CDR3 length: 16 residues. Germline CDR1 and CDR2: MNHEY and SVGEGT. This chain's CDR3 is CASSSSGGSFYNEQFF. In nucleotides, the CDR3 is TGTGCCAGCAGTTCTAGCGGGGGCTCTTTCTACAATGAGCAGTTCTTC.

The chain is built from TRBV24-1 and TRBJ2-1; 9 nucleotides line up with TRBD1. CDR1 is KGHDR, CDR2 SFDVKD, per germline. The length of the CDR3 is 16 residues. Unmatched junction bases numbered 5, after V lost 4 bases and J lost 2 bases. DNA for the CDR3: TGTGCCACCAGTGACCCCGGACAGGGGACCTACAATGAGCAGTTCTTC. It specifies CATSDPGQGTYNEQFF.

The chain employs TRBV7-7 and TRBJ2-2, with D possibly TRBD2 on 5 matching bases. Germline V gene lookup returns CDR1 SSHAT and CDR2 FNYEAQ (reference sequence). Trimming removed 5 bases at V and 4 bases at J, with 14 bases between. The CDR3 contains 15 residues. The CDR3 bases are TGTGCCAGCAGCCCCCCCCAGGCGGGCACCGGGGAGCTGTTTTTT. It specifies CASSPPQAGTGELFF.

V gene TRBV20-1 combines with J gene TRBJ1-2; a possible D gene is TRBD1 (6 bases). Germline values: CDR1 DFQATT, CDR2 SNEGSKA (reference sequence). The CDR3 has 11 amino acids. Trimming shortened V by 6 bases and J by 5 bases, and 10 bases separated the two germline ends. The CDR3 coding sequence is TGCAGTGCGGACACAGGGTATGGCTACACCTTC. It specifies CSADTGYGYTF.

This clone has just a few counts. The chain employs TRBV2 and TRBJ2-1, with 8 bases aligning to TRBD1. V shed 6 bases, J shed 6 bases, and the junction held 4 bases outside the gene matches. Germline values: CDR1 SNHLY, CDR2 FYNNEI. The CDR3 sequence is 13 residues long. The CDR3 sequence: CASSGQGVNEQFF. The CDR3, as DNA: TGTGCCAGCAGCGGACAGGGAGTCAATGAGCAGTTCTTC.

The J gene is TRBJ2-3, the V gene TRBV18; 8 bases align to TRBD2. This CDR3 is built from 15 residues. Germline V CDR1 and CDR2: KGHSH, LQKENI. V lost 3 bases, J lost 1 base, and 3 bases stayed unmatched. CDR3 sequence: CASSPLSGGTDTQYF. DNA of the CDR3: TGTGCCAGCTCACCTCTTAGCGGGGGCACAGATACGCAGTATTTT.

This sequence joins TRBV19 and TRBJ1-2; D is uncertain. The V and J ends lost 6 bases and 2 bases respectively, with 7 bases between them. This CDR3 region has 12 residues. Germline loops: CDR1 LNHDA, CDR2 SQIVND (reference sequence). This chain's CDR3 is CASSPENYGYTF. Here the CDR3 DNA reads TGTGCCAGTAGCCCAGAAAACTATGGCTACACCTTC.

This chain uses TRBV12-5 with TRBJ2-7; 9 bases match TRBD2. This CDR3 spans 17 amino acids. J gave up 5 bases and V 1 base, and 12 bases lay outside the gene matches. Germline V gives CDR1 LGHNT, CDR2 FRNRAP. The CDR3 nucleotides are TGTGCTAGTGGTTTGGGACCACTTAGCGGGAGAGGACACGAGCAGTACTTC. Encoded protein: CASGLGPLSGRGHEQYF.

This chain's CDR3 is CASSTGQDSGNTIYF. For the CDR3, the DNA is TGCGCCAGCAGCACGGGACAGGACTCTGGAAACACCATATATTTT. The chain carries TRBV5-1 and TRBJ1-3, with 8 nucleotides matching TRBD1. The CDR3 has 15 residues. V lost 4 bases to trimming and J lost 0 bases; unmatched junction nucleotides: 3. Germline values: CDR1 SGHRS, CDR2 YFSETQ.

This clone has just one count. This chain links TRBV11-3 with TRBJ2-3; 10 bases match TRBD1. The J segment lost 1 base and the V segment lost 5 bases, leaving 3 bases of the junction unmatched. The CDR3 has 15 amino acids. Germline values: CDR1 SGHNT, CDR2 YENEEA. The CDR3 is CASSLGQGGTDTQYF. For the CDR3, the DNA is TGTGCCAGCAGCCTAGGACAGGGGGGCACAGATACGCAGTATTTT.

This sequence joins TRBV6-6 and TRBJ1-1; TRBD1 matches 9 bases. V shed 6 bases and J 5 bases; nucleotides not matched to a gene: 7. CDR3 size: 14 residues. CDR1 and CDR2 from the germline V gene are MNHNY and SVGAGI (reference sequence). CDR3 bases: TGTGCCAGCAGCGGGGACAGGGAATTGACTGAAGCTTTCTTT. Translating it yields CASSGDRELTEAFF.

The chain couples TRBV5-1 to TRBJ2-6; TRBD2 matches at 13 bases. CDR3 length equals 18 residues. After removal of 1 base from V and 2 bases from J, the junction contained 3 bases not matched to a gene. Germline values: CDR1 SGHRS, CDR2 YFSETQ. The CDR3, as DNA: TGCGCCAGCAGCTTGACTAGCGGGGGGGCAGCTGGGGCCAACGTCCTGACTTTC. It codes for CASSLTSGGAAGANVLTF.

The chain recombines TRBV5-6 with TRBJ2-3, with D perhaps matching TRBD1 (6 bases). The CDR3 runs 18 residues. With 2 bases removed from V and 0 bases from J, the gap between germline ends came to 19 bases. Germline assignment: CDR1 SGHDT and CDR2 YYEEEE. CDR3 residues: CASSFKGVKSLSTDTQYF. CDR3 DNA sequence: TGTGCCAGCAGCTTTAAGGGGGTTAAATCCTTAAGCACAGATACGCAGTATTTT.

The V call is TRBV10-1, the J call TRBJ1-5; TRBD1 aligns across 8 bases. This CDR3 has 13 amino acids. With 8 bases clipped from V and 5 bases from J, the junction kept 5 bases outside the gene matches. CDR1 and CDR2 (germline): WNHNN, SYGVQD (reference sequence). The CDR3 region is CASGDRGDQPQHF. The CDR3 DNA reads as TGCGCCAGCGGAGACAGGGGAGATCAGCCCCAGCATTTT.

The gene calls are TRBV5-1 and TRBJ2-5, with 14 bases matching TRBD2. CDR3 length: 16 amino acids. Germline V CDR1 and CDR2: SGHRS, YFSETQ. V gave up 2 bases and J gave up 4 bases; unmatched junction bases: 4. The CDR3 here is CASSFGLAGGPETQYF. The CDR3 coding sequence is TGCGCCAGCAGCTTCGGACTAGCGGGGGGTCCAGAGACCCAGTACTTC.